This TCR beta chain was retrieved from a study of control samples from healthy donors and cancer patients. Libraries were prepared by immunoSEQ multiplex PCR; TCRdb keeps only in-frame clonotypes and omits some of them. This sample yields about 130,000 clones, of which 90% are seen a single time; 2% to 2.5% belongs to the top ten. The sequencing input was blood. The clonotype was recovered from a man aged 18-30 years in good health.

The CDR3: CASSGTSGGVGDTQYF. Written as DNA, the CDR3 is TGTGCCAGCAGTGGGACTAGCGGGGGGGTGGGAGATACGCAGTATTTT. The chain uses TRBV6-1 and TRBJ2-3; TRBD2 matches 15 bases. Looked up from germline, CDR1 is MNHNS and CDR2 is SASEGT. V dropped 4 bases and J dropped 5; count of bases not matched to a gene: 4. CDR3 length equals 16 residues.